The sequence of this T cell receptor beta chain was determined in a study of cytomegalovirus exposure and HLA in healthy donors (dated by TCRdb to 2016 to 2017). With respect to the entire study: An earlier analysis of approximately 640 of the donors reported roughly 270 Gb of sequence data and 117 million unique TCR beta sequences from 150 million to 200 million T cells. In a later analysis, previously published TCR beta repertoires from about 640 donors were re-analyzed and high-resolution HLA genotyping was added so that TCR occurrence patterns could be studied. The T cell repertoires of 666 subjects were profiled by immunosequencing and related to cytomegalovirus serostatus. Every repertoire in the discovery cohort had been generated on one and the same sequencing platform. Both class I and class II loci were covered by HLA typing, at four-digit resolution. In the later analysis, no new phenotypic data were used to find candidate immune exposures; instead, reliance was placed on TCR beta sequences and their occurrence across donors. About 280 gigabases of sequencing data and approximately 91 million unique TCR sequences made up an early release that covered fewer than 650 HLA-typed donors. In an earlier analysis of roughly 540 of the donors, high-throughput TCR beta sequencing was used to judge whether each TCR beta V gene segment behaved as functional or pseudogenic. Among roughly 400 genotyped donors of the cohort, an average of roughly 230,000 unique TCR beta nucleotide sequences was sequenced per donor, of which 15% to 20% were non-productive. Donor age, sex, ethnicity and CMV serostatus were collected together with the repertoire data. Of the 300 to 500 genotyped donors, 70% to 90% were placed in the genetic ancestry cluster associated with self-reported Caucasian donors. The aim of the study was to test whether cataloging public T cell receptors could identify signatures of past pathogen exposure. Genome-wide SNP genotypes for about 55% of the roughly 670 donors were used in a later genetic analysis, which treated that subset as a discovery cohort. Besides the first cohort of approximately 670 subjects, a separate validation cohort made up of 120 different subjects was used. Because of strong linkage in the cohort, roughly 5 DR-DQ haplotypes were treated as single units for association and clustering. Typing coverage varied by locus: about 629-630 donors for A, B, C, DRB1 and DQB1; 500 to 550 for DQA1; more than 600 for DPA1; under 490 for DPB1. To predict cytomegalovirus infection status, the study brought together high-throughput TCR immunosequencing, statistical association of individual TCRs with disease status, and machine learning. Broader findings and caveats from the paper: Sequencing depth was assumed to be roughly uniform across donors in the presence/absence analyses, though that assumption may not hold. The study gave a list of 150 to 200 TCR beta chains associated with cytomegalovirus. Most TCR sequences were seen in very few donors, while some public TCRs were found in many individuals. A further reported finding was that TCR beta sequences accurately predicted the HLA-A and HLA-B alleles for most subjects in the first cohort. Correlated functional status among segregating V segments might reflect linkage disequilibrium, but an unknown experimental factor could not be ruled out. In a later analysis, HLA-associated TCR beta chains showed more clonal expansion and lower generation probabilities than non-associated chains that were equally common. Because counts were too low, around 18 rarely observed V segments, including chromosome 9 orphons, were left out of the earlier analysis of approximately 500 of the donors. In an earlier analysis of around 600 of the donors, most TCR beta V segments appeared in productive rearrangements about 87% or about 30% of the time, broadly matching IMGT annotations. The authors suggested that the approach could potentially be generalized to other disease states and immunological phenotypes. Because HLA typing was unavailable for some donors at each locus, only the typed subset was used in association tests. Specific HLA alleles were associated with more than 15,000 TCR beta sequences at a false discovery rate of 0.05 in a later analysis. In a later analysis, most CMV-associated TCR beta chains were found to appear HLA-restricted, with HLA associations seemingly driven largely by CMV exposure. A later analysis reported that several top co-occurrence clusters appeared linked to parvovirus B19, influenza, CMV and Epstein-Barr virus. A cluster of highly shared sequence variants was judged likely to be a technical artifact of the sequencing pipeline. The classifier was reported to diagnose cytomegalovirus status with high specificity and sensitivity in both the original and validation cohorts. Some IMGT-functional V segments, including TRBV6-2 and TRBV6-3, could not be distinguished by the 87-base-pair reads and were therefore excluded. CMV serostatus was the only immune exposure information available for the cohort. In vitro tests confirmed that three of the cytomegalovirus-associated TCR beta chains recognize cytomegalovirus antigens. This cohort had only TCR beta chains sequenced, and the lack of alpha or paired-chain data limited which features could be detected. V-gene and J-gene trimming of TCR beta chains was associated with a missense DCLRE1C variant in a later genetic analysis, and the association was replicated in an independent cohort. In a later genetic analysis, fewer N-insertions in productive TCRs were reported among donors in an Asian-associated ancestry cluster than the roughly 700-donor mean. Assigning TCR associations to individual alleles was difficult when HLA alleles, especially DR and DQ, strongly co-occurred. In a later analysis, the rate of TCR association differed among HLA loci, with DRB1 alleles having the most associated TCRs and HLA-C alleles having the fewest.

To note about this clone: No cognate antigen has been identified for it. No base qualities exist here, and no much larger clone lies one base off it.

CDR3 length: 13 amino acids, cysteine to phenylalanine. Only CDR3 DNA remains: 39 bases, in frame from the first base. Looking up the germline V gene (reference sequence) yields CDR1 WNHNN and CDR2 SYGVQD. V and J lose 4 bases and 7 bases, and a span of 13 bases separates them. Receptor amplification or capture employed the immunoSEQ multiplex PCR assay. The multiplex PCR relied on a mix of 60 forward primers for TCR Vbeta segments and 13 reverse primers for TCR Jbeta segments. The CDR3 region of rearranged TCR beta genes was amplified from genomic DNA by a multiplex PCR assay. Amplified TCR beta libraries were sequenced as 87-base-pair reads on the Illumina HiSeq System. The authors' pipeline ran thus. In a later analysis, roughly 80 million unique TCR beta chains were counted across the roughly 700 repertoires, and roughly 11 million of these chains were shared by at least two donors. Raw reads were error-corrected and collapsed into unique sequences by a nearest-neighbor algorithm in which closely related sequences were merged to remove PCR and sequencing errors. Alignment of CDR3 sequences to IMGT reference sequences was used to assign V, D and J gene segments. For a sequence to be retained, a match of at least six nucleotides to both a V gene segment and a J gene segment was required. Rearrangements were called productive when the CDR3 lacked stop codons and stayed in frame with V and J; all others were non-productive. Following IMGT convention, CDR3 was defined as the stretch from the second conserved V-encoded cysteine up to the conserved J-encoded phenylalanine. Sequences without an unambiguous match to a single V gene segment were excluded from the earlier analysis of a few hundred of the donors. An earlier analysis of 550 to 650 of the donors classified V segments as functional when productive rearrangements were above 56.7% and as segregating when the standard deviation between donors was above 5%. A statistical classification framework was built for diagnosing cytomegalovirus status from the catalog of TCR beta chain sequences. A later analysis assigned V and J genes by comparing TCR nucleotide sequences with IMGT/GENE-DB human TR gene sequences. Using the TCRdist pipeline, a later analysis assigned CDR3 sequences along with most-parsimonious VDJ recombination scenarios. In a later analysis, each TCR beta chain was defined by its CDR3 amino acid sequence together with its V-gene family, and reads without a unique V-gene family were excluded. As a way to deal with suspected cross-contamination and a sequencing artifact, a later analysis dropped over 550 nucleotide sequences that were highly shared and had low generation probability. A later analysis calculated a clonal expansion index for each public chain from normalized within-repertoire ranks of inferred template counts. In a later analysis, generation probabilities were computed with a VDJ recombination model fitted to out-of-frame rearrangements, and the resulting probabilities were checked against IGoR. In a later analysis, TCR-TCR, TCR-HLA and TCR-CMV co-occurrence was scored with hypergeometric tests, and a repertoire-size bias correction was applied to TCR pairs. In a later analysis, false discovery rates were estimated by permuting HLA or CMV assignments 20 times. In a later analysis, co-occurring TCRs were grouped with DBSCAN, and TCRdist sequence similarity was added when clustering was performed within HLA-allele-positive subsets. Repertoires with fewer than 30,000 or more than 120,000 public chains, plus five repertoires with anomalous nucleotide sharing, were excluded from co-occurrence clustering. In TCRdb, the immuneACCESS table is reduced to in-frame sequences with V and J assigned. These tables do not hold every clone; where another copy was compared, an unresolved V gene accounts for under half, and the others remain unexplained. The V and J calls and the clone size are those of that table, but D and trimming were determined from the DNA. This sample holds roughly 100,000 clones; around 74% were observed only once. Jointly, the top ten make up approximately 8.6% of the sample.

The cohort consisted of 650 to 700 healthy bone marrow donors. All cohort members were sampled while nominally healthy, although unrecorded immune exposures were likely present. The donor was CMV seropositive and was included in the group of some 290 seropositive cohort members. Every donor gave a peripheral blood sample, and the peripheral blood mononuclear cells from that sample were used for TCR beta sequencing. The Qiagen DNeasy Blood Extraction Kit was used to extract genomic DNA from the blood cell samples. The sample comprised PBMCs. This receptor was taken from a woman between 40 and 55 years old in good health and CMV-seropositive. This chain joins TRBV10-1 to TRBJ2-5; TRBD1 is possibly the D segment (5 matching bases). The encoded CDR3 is CASSGQGPGTQYF. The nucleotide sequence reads TGCGCCAGCAGTGGCCAGGGTCCGGGGACCCAGTACTTC.